This TCR beta chain emerged from a study of blood T cell repertoires in COVID-19 (dated by TCRdb to 2018 to 2021). Study-level background: Collaborator samples came from the United States, Italy and Spain and covered acute and convalescent phases of COVID-19. Samples were obtained from the ongoing ImmuneRACE study (first 160 participants) and from about 1,300 subjects provided by 6 global collaborators. The repertoires were released in a freely available public database intended as a resource for research on the immune response to SARS-CoV-2. Where available, HLA class I and class II types were obtained from metadata supplied by the sample provider rather than from assay-based typing. The prospective study material was composed of cDNA or gDNA derived from T cells, B-cell-depleted T cells, or PBMCs. A de-identified subject ID, COVID-19 status, age in years and sex were almost always included in the sample metadata. The dataset comprised deeply sampled blood TCRbeta repertoires from subjects exposed to, actively infected with, or recovered from COVID-19.

Whole blood was collected in K2EDTA tubes by collaborating institutions according to the institutions' own protocols. For TCRbeta analysis, collaborators shipped samples in one of three forms: frozen whole blood, isolated PBMCs, or DNA extracted from either of those sample types. The junction shows trimming of 4 bases on V and 4 bases on J, and the gene matches do not reach 11 bases of it. The CDR3 sequence holds 17 residues, the cysteine and phenylalanine included. Only the CDR3 portion is preserved as DNA: 51 bases, with reading frame beginning at the first base. Taken from the germline V gene (reference sequence), the CDR1 and CDR2 loops are LGHDT and YNNKEL. With regard to this clone: There is no known antigen for this receptor. No base quality information exists; no much larger clone differs at one position.

Results and caveats for the whole study, not just this receptor: How much clinical and demographic metadata was included differed by source and by participant, and the metadata was provided uncurated.

TCRbeta CDR3 regions were amplified from genomic DNA by means of the immunoSEQ Assay, a bias-controlled multiplex PCR. The authors' pipeline ran thus. Within the assay, amplification of reference gene primers was used to estimate how many nucleated cells each sample contained. Sequence reads were collapsed and filtered to measure the absolute abundance of every unique TCRbeta CDR3 rearrangement. For each sample, productive Simpson clonality was calculated as the square root of Simpson's diversity index over productive rearrangements. TCRdb retrieved this table from immuneACCESS and kept in-frame rearrangements only. Not all clones are present; in checked studies, unresolved V genes account for under half, and no reason is known for the remainder. V, J and clone size were drawn from that table, and D and trimming were deduced from the DNA. The sample contains about 83,000 clones, more than 90% of them found a single time. Together, the top ten hold approximately 15% of the sample.

The chain is encoded by TRBV3-1 (or the pseudogene TRBV3-2) joined to TRBJ2-2; TRBD2 matches 8 bases in the middle. Source material: peripheral blood. The origin of this receptor is a woman at least 80 years old with active or convalescent COVID-19. The nucleotides are TGTGCCAGCAGCCCCCCCCGTCTGCGGGGGGCCACCGGGGAGCTGTTTTTT. Protein translation: CASSPPRLRGATGELFF.